These 28 T cell receptor beta chains were sequenced from one sample in a study of blood T cell repertoires in COVID-19. Clones were sequenced by immunoSEQ multiplex PCR, and TCRdb holds only the in-frame ones, with some missing. The table shows hundreds of thousands of clones, with around 87% occurring only once. Sample: peripheral blood. Receptors originate from a woman aged 40 to 49 with COVID-19, enrolled during active disease.

The chain couples TRBV29-1 to TRBJ2-2, with no clear D. Germline CDR1 is SQVTM and CDR2 is ANQGSEA. V lost 3 bases to trimming and J lost 0 bases, with 8 bases between them. This CDR3 comprises 14 residues. Here the CDR3 reads CSVEAPTNTGELFF. The DNA of the CDR3 is TGCAGCGTTGAGGCACCCACGAACACCGGGGAGCTGTTTTTT.

V usage is TRBV30 and J usage is TRBJ1-2; TRBD1 matches 7 bases. From germline, CDR1 is GTSNPN and CDR2 SVGIG (reference sequence). V lost 5 bases to trimming and J lost 5 bases; unmatched junction nucleotides: 14. The CDR3 has 15 residues. The CDR3 bases are TGTGCCTGGGAAGGCAGGGGGAGACTCTATTATGGCTACACCTTC. It translates to CAWEGRGRLYYGYTF.

The genes are TRBV7-2 and TRBJ2-7; tentatively, D is TRBD2 (6 bases). The germline V and J ends were trimmed by 1 base and 5 bases, with 15 bases remaining between them. Germline CDR1 and CDR2: SGHTA and FQGNSA. This CDR3 comprises 15 residues. The CDR3 region is CASSLVASDVNEQYF. The CDR3 region has the DNA TGTGCCAGCAGCTTAGTGGCTAGCGACGTTAACGAGCAGTACTTC.

This clone was recorded a few times. The chain is built from TRBV4-1 and TRBJ1-2, with D possibly TRBD1 on 6 matching bases. The CDR3 extends over 13 amino acids. With 8 bases removed from V and 4 bases from J, the gap between germline ends came to 14 bases. From germline, CDR1 is MGHRA and CDR2 YSYEKL. This chain's CDR3 is CASSEGEAYGYTF. The CDR3 DNA follows: TGCGCCAGCTCTGAGGGGGAAGCCTATGGCTACACCTTC.

The chain carries TRBV27 and TRBJ2-5; 9 positions agree with TRBD2. The V segment lost 2 bases and the J segment 5 bases; nucleotides outside the gene matches: 18. CDR1 and CDR2 from the germline V gene are MNHEY and SMNVEV (reference sequence). The CDR3 spans 19 residues. The CDR3 nucleotides read TGTGCCAGCAGTTTAACGCCCCCCACCGGACTAGCGAGGCTCGAGACCCAGTACTTC. Its protein product is CASSLTPPTGLARLETQYF.

Remarks on this clone: The same CDR3 is also encoded by other DNA sequences in this sample. The gene calls are TRBV18 and TRBJ1-1, with 7 bases fitting TRBD1. The J segment lost 0 bases and the V segment lost 3 bases, leaving 4 bases of the junction unmatched. Germline lookup yields CDR1 KGHSH and CDR2 LQKENI. This CDR3 is 15 amino acids long. DNA for the CDR3: TGTGCCAGCTCACCGCAGACAGGGATGAACACTGAAGCTTTCTTT. Translating gives CASSPQTGMNTEAFF. The whole variable domain, filled in from reference TRBV18 and TRBJ1-1, reads NAGVMQNPRHLVRRRGQEARLRCSPMKGHSHVYWYRQLPEEGLKFMVYLQKENIIDESGMPKERFSAEFPKEGPSILRIQQVVRGDSAAYFCASSPQTGMNTEAFFGQGTRLTVV.

This clone has just one count. The V gene is TRBV7-3, the J gene TRBJ2-1; maybe TRBD2 (5 bases). The CDR3 contains 15 residues. Germline V gives CDR1 SGHTA, CDR2 FQGTGA. V lost 5 bases to trimming and J lost 7 bases, with 18 bases between them. The CDR3 region is CASSVNLGGGNEQFF. The CDR3 bases are TGTGCCAGCAGCGTAAATCTAGGAGGAGGAAATGAGCAGTTCTTC.

V usage is TRBV5-5 and J usage is TRBJ1-5; D perhaps matches TRBD1 (5 bases). The length of the CDR3 is 16 residues. V lost 2 bases and J lost 4, with 16 bases in between. Per germline, CDR1 SGHKS and CDR2 YYEKEE (reference sequence). CDR3: CASSFSARAGNQPQHF. The CDR3 bases are TGTGCCAGCAGCTTTTCAGCCAGGGCTGGGAATCAGCCCCAGCATTTT.

The V call is TRBV18, the J call TRBJ1-2; D possibly corresponds to TRBD1 (5 bases). The CDR3 extends over 14 amino acids. Germline CDR1 KGHSH, CDR2 LQKENI. With 2 bases removed from V and 5 bases from J, the gap between germline ends came to 12 bases. CDR3 sequence: CASSPTSREYGYTF. The CDR3 nucleotides are TGTGCCAGCTCACCAACTAGCAGGGAGTATGGCTACACCTTC.

The V call is TRBV5-4, the J call TRBJ2-3; D gene uncertain. This CDR3 is 12 amino acids long. Germline loops: CDR1 SGHNT, CDR2 YYREEE (reference sequence). The germline V and J ends were trimmed by 4 bases and 1 base, with 4 bases remaining between them. DNA of the CDR3: TGTGCCAGCAGCCCTCGCACAGATACGCAGTATTTT. This translates into CASSPRTDTQYF. The full variable domain, completed using reference TRBV5-4 and TRBJ2-3, is ETGVTQSPTHLIKTRGQQVTLRCSSQSGHNTVSWYQQALGQGPQFIFQYYREEENGRGNFPPRFSGLQFPNYSSELNVNALELDDSALYLCASSPRTDTQYFGPGTRLTVL.

V is TRBV27 and J is TRBJ2-7; TRBD1 matches 9 bases. V dropped 5 bases and J dropped 4; count of bases not matched to a gene: 15. The CDR3 length is 17 residues. Per germline, CDR1 MNHEY and CDR2 SMNVEV (reference sequence). The CDR3 DNA sequence: TGTGCCAGCAGTCCGAGTTCCGGGACAGGGTCCCCTTACGAGCAGTACTTC. It encodes CASSPSSGTGSPYEQYF.

The chain recombines TRBV24-1 with TRBJ2-2; D is ambiguous. The CDR3 has 13 residues. V dropped 4 bases and J dropped 4 bases, with 6 bases sitting between them. Per germline, CDR1 KGHDR and CDR2 SFDVKD. CDR3 sequence: CATSESGTGELFF. In DNA form, the CDR3 reads TGTGCCACCAGTGAGTCAGGCACCGGGGAGCTGTTTTTT.

This rearrangement joins TRBV9 to TRBJ1-1, with D maybe TRBD1 (6 bases). In germline, CDR1 is SGDLS, CDR2 YYNGEE. Trimming removed 0 bases at V and 4 bases at J, with 13 bases between. The CDR3 contains 15 residues. The CDR3 protein is CASSVDGRGSTEAFF. The CDR3 nucleotides read TGTGCCAGCAGCGTAGACGGCAGGGGAAGCACTGAAGCTTTCTTT.

This chain connects TRBV27 to TRBJ1-2; 9 bases match TRBD1. CDR1 is MNHEY and CDR2 is SMNVEV in the germline V gene (reference sequence). With V trimmed by 5 bases and J by 4 bases, 8 bases remained unmatched. The CDR3 covers 15 residues. CDR3 sequence (DNA): TGTGCCAGCAGTGCAGCCGGGACAGGGTTCTATGGCTACACCTTC. This codes for CASSAAGTGFYGYTF.

The chain recombines TRBV9 with TRBJ1-3; 10 bases line up with TRBD1. The V segment lost 3 bases and the J segment 4 bases; nucleotides outside the gene matches: 10. CDR3 size: 17 residues. Germline V gene lookup returns CDR1 SGDLS and CDR2 YYNGEE. CDR3 protein: CASSADPGTGEGNTIYF. The CDR3 DNA reads as TGTGCCAGCAGCGCCGACCCTGGGACAGGGGAAGGAAACACCATATATTTT.

The V call is TRBV19, the J call TRBJ2-4, with 9 bases identical to TRBD1. The germline CDR1 and CDR2 sequences are LNHDA and SQIVND (reference sequence). The CDR3 has 18 residues. The V and J ends lost 5 bases and 2 bases, in that order; junction bases with no gene match: 13. The CDR3 region is CASSPALGQGRSKNIQYF. The DNA for the CDR3 is TGTGCCAGTAGTCCGGCCCTGGGACAGGGTCGGTCCAAAAACATTCAGTACTTC.

The chain joins TRBV28 to TRBJ1-1; 7 bases match TRBD1. Germline lookup yields CDR1 MDHEN and CDR2 SYDVKM. CDR3 length equals 13 residues. V shed 2 bases, J shed 8 bases, and the junction held 5 bases outside the gene matches. CDR3 nucleotide sequence: TGTGCCAGCAGTTTAATAGGGGGCCGGGAAGCTTTCTTT. Residues: CASSLIGGREAFF.

This chain uses TRBV4-3 with TRBJ2-3; a weak D match, TRBD2 (6 bases). The germline V gene encodes CDR1 LGHNA and CDR2 YSLEER. This CDR3 is 15 amino acids long. V shed 4 bases and J shed 1 base, with 12 bases lying between them. The CDR3 DNA reads as TGCGCCAGCAGCCCCGGATGGGGGGGCACAGATACGCAGTATTTT. This encodes CASSPGWGGTDTQYF.

This chain joins TRBV5-1 and TRBJ1-3; D uncertain. Germline V CDR1 and CDR2: SGHRS, YFSETQ. Deletions cut 0 bases from V and 4 bases from J, with 8 bases between. This CDR3 has 14 residues. CDR3 in amino acids: CASSLGAEGNTIYF. In DNA, the CDR3 is TGCGCCAGCAGCTTGGGGGCAGAAGGAAACACCATATATTTT.

The chain employs TRBV7-2 and TRBJ2-5, with 9 bases that match TRBD2. The CDR3 consists of 16 residues. The germline gives CDR1 SGHTA, CDR2 FQGNSA. V shed 3 bases, J shed 2 bases, and the junction held 7 bases outside the gene matches. Written as DNA, the CDR3 is TGTGCCAGCAGCTTTGCGGGAGGGCCCAGGCAAGAGACCCAGTACTTC. This encodes CASSFAGGPRQETQYF.

This clone was observed once. This chain links TRBV29-1 with TRBJ2-5, with TRBD2 matching over 7 bases. CDR1 is SQVTM, CDR2 ANQGSEA, per germline. The CDR3 runs to 12 residues. After removal of 8 bases from V and 7 bases from J, the junction contained 10 bases not matched to a gene. The CDR3 DNA is TGCAGCACATCGGGGGGATCGGGGACCCAGTACTTC. Encoded protein: CSTSGGSGTQYF.

The chain recombines TRBV20-1 with TRBJ1-2, with D tentatively TRBD1 (5 bases). The V end lost 3 bases, the J end lost 10 bases, and 15 bases lay between the germline ends. Per the germline V gene, CDR1 is DFQATT and CDR2 is SNEGSKA (reference sequence). The CDR3 has 12 amino acids. The CDR3 region is CSASVQGNAYTF. The CDR3 coding sequence is TGCAGTGCTAGTGTCCAGGGAAATGCCTACACCTTC.

This clone was seen a single time. The V gene is TRBV28, the J gene TRBJ1-4; TRBD1 agrees at 9 bases. Trimming took 2 bases from V and 7 from J; bases not matched to a gene: 5. This CDR3 contains 15 residues. Germline V CDR1 and CDR2: MDHEN, SYDVKM. The CDR3 sequence is CASSLRPGQGEKLFF. The CDR3, as DNA: TGTGCCAGCAGTTTACGCCCGGGACAGGGTGAAAAACTGTTTTTT.

This chain connects TRBV10-2 to TRBJ2-5, with no clear D. V lost 4 bases to trimming and J lost 3 bases, with 3 bases between them. Per the germline V gene, CDR1 is WSHSY and CDR2 is SAAADI. The CDR3 sequence is 11 residues long. Here the CDR3 DNA reads TGCGCCAGCAGTGCAAAAGAGACCCAGTACTTC. Its translation: CASSAKETQYF.

This clone has only a few counts. This chain joins TRBV5-1 and TRBJ1-2, with D unclear. There are 14 residues in the CDR3. Trimming stripped 2 bases from V and 0 bases from J, with 8 bases between. Germline values: CDR1 SGHRS, CDR2 YFSETQ. The CDR3 region has the DNA TGCGCCAGCAGCTTACTACCGACTAACTATGGCTACACCTTC. Translated, it gives CASSLLPTNYGYTF.

The J gene is TRBJ1-4, the V gene TRBV25-1; 7 bases line up with TRBD1. The CDR3 sequence is 16 residues long. Losses at the gene ends were 3 bases for V and 8 bases for J; bases not matched to a gene: 12. Germline CDR1 is MGHDK and CDR2 is SYGVNS. The CDR3 nucleotides read TGTGCCAGCAGTGACGGCCGGGACAGCTCTAGGGAAAAACTGTTTTTT. Residues: CASSDGRDSSREKLFF.

The genes are TRBV15 and TRBJ1-3, with 10 bases lining up with TRBD1. Losses at the gene ends were 9 bases for V and 3 bases for J; bases not matched to a gene: 5. The germline gives CDR1 LNHNV, CDR2 YYDKDF (reference sequence). The CDR3 is 14 residues long. The CDR3 bases are TGTGCCACTTCGGACAGGGGGTTTGGAAACACCATATATTTT. Its protein product is CATSDRGFGNTIYF.

V and J are TRBV25-1 and TRBJ1-2; a weak D match, TRBD1 (6 bases). Germline CDR1 and CDR2: MGHDK and SYGVNS. V was pared by 3 bases and J by 4 bases, with 12 bases between. CDR3 size: 14 residues. The DNA for the CDR3 is TGTGCCAGCAGTGACTCCGGACAGCTCTATGGCTACACCTTC. Translating gives CASSDSGQLYGYTF.